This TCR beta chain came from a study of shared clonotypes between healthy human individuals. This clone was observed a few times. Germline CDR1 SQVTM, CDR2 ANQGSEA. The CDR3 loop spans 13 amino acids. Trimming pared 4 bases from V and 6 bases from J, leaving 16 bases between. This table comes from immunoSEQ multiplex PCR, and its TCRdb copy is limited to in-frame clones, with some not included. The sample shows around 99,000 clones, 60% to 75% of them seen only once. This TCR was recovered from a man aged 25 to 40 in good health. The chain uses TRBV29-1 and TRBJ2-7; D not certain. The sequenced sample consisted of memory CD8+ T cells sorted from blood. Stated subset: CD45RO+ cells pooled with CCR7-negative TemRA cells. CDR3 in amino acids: CSVVSTPQSEQYF. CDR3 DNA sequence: TGCAGCGTTGTATCTACCCCACAAAGCGAGCAGTACTTC.